This TCR beta chain emerged from a study of control samples from healthy donors and cancer patients. Generated by immunoSEQ multiplex PCR, the TCRdb table keeps only in-frame clones and is missing some. In the table there are 9,500 to 15,000 clones, roughly 88% of which are singletons. This clonotype was sampled from a male donor with melanoma. The sample comprised formalin-fixed, paraffin-embedded tissue.

CDR3 DNA sequence: TGTGCCAGCAGTTACTCGAATCGCAGGAGCGGCTATGGCTACACCTTC. Translation gives CASSYSNRRSGYGYTF. The gene calls are TRBV6-5 and TRBJ1-2; D unresolved. This CDR3 is built from 16 residues. The ends were cut back, 0 bases at V and 4 bases at J, with 15 bases in the middle. Germline V gives CDR1 MNHEY, CDR2 SVGAGI.